These 26 T cell receptor beta chains were sequenced from one sample in a study of metastatic and nonmetastatic thyroid tumors. With MiXCR, TCRdb called clones anew from the PCR reads. Found here are approximately 25,000 clones, 15% of them singletons; the top ten hold about a sixth. Thyroid surgery took place with no prior treatment in any patient. The sample was blood. The source of these receptors is a male donor with papillary thyroid cancer or a benign thyroid nodule (not recorded which). Some clones in this sample may be carry-over from other donors' samples.

This clone has at least ten counts. The chain has TRBV6-1 and TRBJ1-4, with 7 bases lining up with TRBD1. Germline V lookup: CDR1 MNHNS, CDR2 SASEGT. V was pared by 5 bases and J by 7 bases, with 13 bases of the junction left unmatched. CDR3 length: 16 residues. CDR3 DNA sequence: TGTGCCAGCAGTCTCGGGATACAGGGGCCGTCTGAAAAACTGTTTTTT. Its protein product is CASSLGIQGPSEKLFF.

Ten or more counts support this clone. This sequence joins TRBV20-1 and TRBJ2-5; 11 bases are shared with TRBD2. CDR3 length: 15 amino acids. Germline CDR1 reads DFQATT; CDR2 reads SNEGSKA (reference sequence). J gave up 4 bases and V 5 bases, and 9 bases lay outside the gene matches. The CDR3 DNA reads as TGCAGTGCTCCAATTAGCGGGAGGGTCGGAGAGACCCAGTACTTC. It specifies CSAPISGRVGETQYF.

In its sample, this clone was seen many times. At the DNA level, this CDR3 is encoded by other sequences in the same sample as well. The rearrangement uses TRBV11-1 and TRBJ1-1; a possible D gene is TRBD1 (5 bases). The CDR3 is 16 residues long. Deletions cut 1 base from V and 0 bases from J, with 12 bases between. CDR1 and CDR2 from the germline V gene are SGHAT and FQDESV (reference sequence). CDR3 DNA sequence: TGTGCCAGCAGCTTAGGGGGCCGAGGAATGAACACTGAAGCTTTCTTT. Amino acids: CASSLGGRGMNTEAFF.

This clone has only a few counts. This chain links TRBV5-6 with TRBJ2-5; D uncertain. The germline gives CDR1 SGHDT, CDR2 YYEEEE. Trimming took off 3 bases at V and 4 bases at J, with 19 bases between the two ends. This CDR3 region has 16 residues. CDR3 protein: CASSSPLGGRRETQYF. DNA of the CDR3: TGTGCCAGCAGCTCCCCGTTGGGTGGGCGGAGAGAGACCCAGTACTTC.

This clone was counted at least ten times. The chain is built from TRBV28 and TRBJ2-1; TRBD2 is a possible D gene (5 bases). CDR1 and CDR2 from the germline V gene are MDHEN and SYDVKM. V lost 5 bases and J 5 bases, leaving 16 bases between the germline ends. The CDR3 extends over 15 amino acids. CDR3 region: CASSLIERNNNEQFF. Here the CDR3 DNA reads TGTGCCAGCAGTCTAATCGAGCGGAACAACAATGAGCAGTTCTTC.

This clone was counted ten times or more. As DNA, the CDR3 is TGTGCCAGTAGTCCACAGGGAGATGGAAACACCATATATTTT. This encodes CASSPQGDGNTIYF. V gene TRBV19 combines with J gene TRBJ1-3; maybe TRBD1 (6 bases). The CDR3 consists of 14 residues. Germline V gene data show CDR1 as LNHDA and CDR2 as SQIVND (reference sequence). V was cut by 5 bases and J by 3 bases, with 11 bases left in between.

The sample holds many counts of this clone. The chain recombines TRBV24-1 with TRBJ2-1; a possible D gene is TRBD1 (6 bases). The germline CDR1 and CDR2 sequences are KGHDR and SFDVKD. This CDR3 is 14 amino acids long. The germline V and J ends were trimmed by 4 bases and 5 bases, with 11 bases remaining between them. The CDR3 region is CATSDVYRDNEQFF. The CDR3 DNA reads TGTGCCACCAGTGACGTCTACAGGGACAATGAGCAGTTCTTC.

This clone appeared many times. The V and J genes are TRBV6-1 and TRBJ2-7; D unresolved. The germline gives CDR1 MNHNS, CDR2 SASEGT. The length of the CDR3 is 11 residues. Trimming left V 5 bases short and J 7 bases short, with 9 bases between. The CDR3 DNA is TGTGCCAGCAGTTATTTGAGGGAGCAGTACTTC. Protein sequence: CASSYLREQYF.

This clone was seen ten or more times. This chain uses TRBV2 with TRBJ1-2; a weak D match, TRBD1 (6 bases). Trimming took 1 base from V and 6 from J, leaving 12 bases between them. This CDR3 is built from 14 residues. Germline assignment: CDR1 SNHLY and CDR2 FYNNEI. CDR3 residues: CASSEGQGKDGYTF. The CDR3 region has the DNA TGTGCCAGCAGTGAAGGGCAGGGGAAGGATGGCTACACCTTC.

In this sample, this clone turned up many times. The gene calls are TRBV13 and TRBJ2-7; 12 bases match TRBD2. Germline V gene data show CDR1 as PRHDT and CDR2 as FYEKMQ (reference sequence). The V segment lost 0 bases and the J segment 3 bases; nucleotides outside the gene matches: 12. The CDR3 covers 19 residues. In DNA, the CDR3 is TGTGCCAGCAGCTTAGGCCTGTCTCCGACTAGCGGGGGAATCTACGAGCAGTACTTC. Translation: CASSLGLSPTSGGIYEQYF.

The table lists this clone with many counts. Germline is not matched at one junction end, which may reflect a read error. The V gene is TRBV3-1, the J gene TRBJ1-5, with TRBD1 identical over 10 bases. CDR3 length: 14 amino acids. Germline V CDR1 and CDR2: LGHDT, YNNKEL (reference sequence). CDR3 DNA: TGTGCCAGCAACCAAGGGGACAGGGGTGGGCCCCAGCATTTT. It yields the protein CASNQGDRGGPQHF.

In this sample, this clone turned up many times. The chain carries TRBV6-1 and TRBJ2-3, with D perhaps TRBD2 (5 bases). Trimming removed 5 bases from V and 0 bases from J, with 12 bases in between. Germline CDR1 reads MNHNS; CDR2 reads SASEGT. The CDR3 consists of 15 residues. The CDR3 DNA reads TGTGCCAGCAGTAGAGGACTTTTTAGCACAGATACGCAGTATTTT. Residues: CASSRGLFSTDTQYF.

This clone was observed many times. V is TRBV2 and J is TRBJ2-1; 15 nucleotides line up with TRBD2. The CDR3 contains 14 residues. The germline V gene encodes CDR1 SNHLY and CDR2 FYNNEI. J lost 7 bases, V lost 9 bases, and 4 bases had no gene match. DNA of the CDR3: TGTGCCAGAGAGGGGACTAGCGGGAGGAATGAGCAGTTCTTC. This codes for CAREGTSGRNEQFF.

This clone occurred many times. The rearrangement joins TRBV12-5 to TRBJ2-3; 9 bases fit TRBD1. This CDR3 is 15 amino acids long. Unmatched junction bases numbered 6, after V lost 6 bases and J lost 2 bases. Germline V gene sequence: CDR1 LGHNT, CDR2 FRNRAP. CDR3 sequence (DNA): TGTGCTAGTGGCTCCGGGACAGGGAACACAGATACGCAGTATTTT. Translating it yields CASGSGTGNTDTQYF.

The chain's CDR3 is CASSHQGSYGYTF. Here the CDR3 DNA reads TGTGCCAGCAGCCACCAGGGATCCTATGGCTACACCTTC. The V and J genes are TRBV5-4 and TRBJ1-2; the D gene is possibly TRBD1 (5 bases). The germline gives CDR1 SGHNT, CDR2 YYREEE (reference sequence). The CDR3 has 13 amino acids. Trimming left V 4 bases short and J 4 bases short, with 11 bases between.

This clone was detected many times. This chain joins TRBV20-1 and TRBJ2-5, with D perhaps TRBD1 or TRBD2 (5 bases each). V was pared by 1 base and J by 3 bases, with 9 bases between. The CDR3 totals 13 residues. The germline gives CDR1 DFQATT, CDR2 SNEGSKA (reference sequence). The CDR3 DNA follows: TGCAGTGCTAGAGGGGACCTTAAAGAGACCCAGTACTTC. Translated, it gives CSARGDLKETQYF.

CDR3 in amino acids: CASSVLAGGLGEQYF. CDR3 bases: TGTGCCAGCAGCGTTCTAGCGGGGGGGCTCGGCGAGCAGTACTTC. The rearrangement uses TRBV5-5 and TRBJ2-7; 12 bases are a match to TRBD2. The CDR3 runs 15 residues. Trimming removed 4 bases from V and 6 bases from J; junction bases left unmatched: 8. Germline lookup yields CDR1 SGHKS and CDR2 YYEKEE (reference sequence).

The CDR3 DNA is TGTGCCAGTAGTATCCCGGGTCTTAGCAATCAGCCCCAGCATTTT. Residues: CASSIPGLSNQPQHF. The chain uses TRBV19 and TRBJ1-5; D unclear. The V end lost 3 bases, the J end lost 0 bases, and 9 bases lay between the germline ends. CDR3 length equals 15 residues. Germline values: CDR1 LNHDA, CDR2 SQIVND (reference sequence). Full variable domain (remainder filled in from reference TRBV19 and TRBJ1-5): DGGITQSPKYLFRKEGQNVTLSCEQNLNHDAMYWYRQDPGQGLRLIYYSQIVNDFQKGDIAEGYSVSREKKESFPLTVTSAQKNPTAFYLCASSIPGLSNQPQHFGDGTRLSIL.

This chain connects TRBV7-2 to TRBJ2-7, with unresolved D. The CDR3 length is 14 residues. V was shortened by 4 bases and J by 2 bases, with 12 bases between the two germline ends. CDR1 SGHTA and CDR2 FQGNSA come from the germline V gene. As DNA, the CDR3 is TGTGCCAGCAGCTCACCAGAGTACCCCTACGAGCAGTACTTC. Its translation: CASSSPEYPYEQYF.

There are many counts of this clone. The DNA of the CDR3 is TGTGCCAGTAGTATCGGGCAGGGTAACTCTGGGGCCAACGTCCTGACTTTC. It codes for CASSIGQGNSGANVLTF. The rearrangement joins TRBV19 to TRBJ2-6; D possibly corresponds to TRBD1 (5 bases). Looked up from germline, CDR1 is LNHDA and CDR2 is SQIVND (reference sequence). V lost 3 bases and J 0 bases, leaving 12 bases between the germline ends. The CDR3 spans 17 residues. Variable domain in full (rest from reference TRBV19 and TRBJ2-6): DGGITQSPKYLFRKEGQNVTLSCEQNLNHDAMYWYRQDPGQGLRLIYYSQIVNDFQKGDIAEGYSVSREKKESFPLTVTSAQKNPTAFYLCASSIGQGNSGANVLTFGAGSRLTVL.

The chain combines TRBV30 with TRBJ2-7; either TRBD1 or TRBD2 may supply D (5 bases each). CDR3 length: 11 residues. The germline CDR1 and CDR2 sequences are GTSNPN and SVGIG (reference sequence). Trimming shortened V by 5 bases and J by 7 bases, and 12 bases separated the two germline ends. CDR3 DNA sequence: TGTGCCTGGTCCATGGGGGTTGAGCAGTACTTC. Translation gives CAWSMGVEQYF. The full variable domain, completed using reference TRBV30 and TRBJ2-7, is SQTIHQWPATLVQPVGSPLSLECTVEGTSNPNLYWYRQAAGRGLQLLFYSVGIGQISSEVPQNLSASRPQDRQFILSSKKLLLSDSGFYLCAWSMGVEQYFGPGTRLTVT.

This sequence joins TRBV5-1 and TRBJ2-3; 9 bases map to TRBD1. This CDR3 has 16 residues. Germline CDR1 SGHRS, CDR2 YFSETQ. After removal of 4 bases from V and 0 bases from J, the junction contained 6 bases not matched to a gene. The CDR3 protein is CASSLGTGPSTDTQYF. DNA of the CDR3: TGCGCCAGCAGCCTTGGGACAGGGCCTAGCACAGATACGCAGTATTTT.

At least ten counts were recorded for this clone. The chain carries TRBV7-9 and TRBJ2-7; D is unresolved. The CDR3 runs 14 residues. With 6 bases removed from V and 6 bases from J, the gap between germline ends came to 18 bases. Germline V CDR1 and CDR2: SEHNR, FQNEAQ (reference sequence). For the CDR3, the DNA is TGTGCCAGCAGTTCCGAGGTTCCAGCAGGCGAGCAGTACTTC. Amino acids: CASSSEVPAGEQYF.

This clone was seen ten or more times. The chain carries TRBV11-3 and TRBJ2-7, with 7 bases that match TRBD2. The germline CDR1 and CDR2 sequences are SGHNT and YENEEA. Trimming at V came to 2 bases and at J to 2 bases, leaving 3 bases not matched to a gene. The CDR3 covers 14 residues. CDR3 region: CASSLSSGTYEQYF. CDR3 DNA: TGTGCCAGCAGCTTATCTAGCGGAACCTACGAGCAGTACTTC.

This clone came up once. A read error may produce the germline difference seen at one junction end. The chain is built from TRBV3-1 and TRBJ1-5; 9 positions agree with TRBD1. Germline CDR1 LGHDT, CDR2 YNNKEL (reference sequence). This CDR3 is 14 amino acids long. The DNA for the CDR3 is TGTGCAAGCAGCCGTACAGGGGGCTCGTGGCCCCAGCATTTT. It specifies CASSRTGGSWPQHF.

This clone was seen ten or more times. V gene TRBV19 combines with J gene TRBJ2-3, with D tentatively TRBD1 (5 bases). V lost 5 bases and J lost 1, with 10 bases in between. CDR1 is LNHDA and CDR2 is SQIVND in the germline V gene (reference sequence). The CDR3 covers 14 residues. Written as DNA, the CDR3 is TGTGCCAGTAGTGGAAGACAGCGCACAGATACGCAGTATTTT. Residues: CASSGRQRTDTQYF. The variable domain in full, completed from reference TRBV19 and TRBJ2-3, reads DGGITQSPKYLFRKEGQNVTLSCEQNLNHDAMYWYRQDPGQGLRLIYYSQIVNDFQKGDIAEGYSVSREKKESFPLTVTSAQKNPTAFYLCASSGRQRTDTQYFGPGTRLTVL.